This T cell receptor beta chain was documented in a study of blood T cell repertoires in COVID-19. The study assigned cohorts using participant-reported clinical history. Donors of Cohort 3 who recovered were those that had two negative PCRs, clearance, or symptom resolution. Some clones are missing from TCRdb's copy, which holds only in-frame ones; the method was immunoSEQ multiplex PCR. The sample shows approximately 250,000 clones, around 88% of them seen only once. This clone occurred once. CDR3 length equals 16 residues. The V gene lost 5 bases and the J gene lost 4 bases, with 20 bases spanning the gap. The germline V gene has CDR1 MNHEY and CDR2 SMNVEV (reference sequence).

This chain joins TRBV27 and TRBJ1-2; D is unclear. The material sequenced was PBMCs or T cells enriched from blood (not recorded which). The receptor was derived from a woman aged 25 to 45 who had recovered from COVID-19. The chain's CDR3 is CASSPRTEPGSYGYTF. The CDR3 coding sequence is TGTGCCAGCAGTCCCCGGACTGAGCCCGGATCCTATGGCTACACCTTC.